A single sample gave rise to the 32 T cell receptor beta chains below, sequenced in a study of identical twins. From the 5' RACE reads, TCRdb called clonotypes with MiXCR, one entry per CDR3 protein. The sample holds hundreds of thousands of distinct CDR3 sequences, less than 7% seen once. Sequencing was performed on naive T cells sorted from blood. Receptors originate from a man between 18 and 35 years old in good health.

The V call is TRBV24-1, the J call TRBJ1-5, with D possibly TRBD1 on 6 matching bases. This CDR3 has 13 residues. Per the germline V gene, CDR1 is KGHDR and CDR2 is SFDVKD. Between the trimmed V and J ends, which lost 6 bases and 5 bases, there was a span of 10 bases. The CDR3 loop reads CATSQGFHQPQHF. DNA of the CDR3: TGTGCCACCAGTCAGGGGTTTCATCAGCCCCAGCATTTT.

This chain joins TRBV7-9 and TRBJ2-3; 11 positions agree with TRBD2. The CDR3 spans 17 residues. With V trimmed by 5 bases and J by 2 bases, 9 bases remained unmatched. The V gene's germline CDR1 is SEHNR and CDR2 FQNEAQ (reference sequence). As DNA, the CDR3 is TGTGCCAGCAGCCCGTGGACTAGCGGGCCATACACAGATACGCAGTATTTT. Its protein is CASSPWTSGPYTDTQYF. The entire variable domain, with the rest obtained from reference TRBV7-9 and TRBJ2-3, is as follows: DTGVSQNPRHKITKRGQNVTFRCDPISEHNRLYWYRQTLGQGPEFLTYFQNEAQLEKSRLLSDRFSAERPKGSFSTLEIQRTEQGDSAMYLCASSPWTSGPYTDTQYFGPGTRLTVL.

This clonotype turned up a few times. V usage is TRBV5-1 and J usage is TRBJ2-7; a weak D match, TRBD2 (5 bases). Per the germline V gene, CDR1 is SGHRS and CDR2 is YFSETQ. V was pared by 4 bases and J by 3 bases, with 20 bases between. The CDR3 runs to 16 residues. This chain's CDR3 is CASSPDSANRHYEQYF. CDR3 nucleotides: TGCGCCAGCAGCCCGGACTCGGCCAATCGTCACTACGAGCAGTACTTC.

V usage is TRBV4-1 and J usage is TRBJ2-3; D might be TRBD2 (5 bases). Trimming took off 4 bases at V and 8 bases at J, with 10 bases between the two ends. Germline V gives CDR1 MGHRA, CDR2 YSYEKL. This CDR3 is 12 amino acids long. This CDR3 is CASSRPAGTQYF. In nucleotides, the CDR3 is TGCGCCAGCAGCCGACCGGCGGGTACGCAGTATTTT.

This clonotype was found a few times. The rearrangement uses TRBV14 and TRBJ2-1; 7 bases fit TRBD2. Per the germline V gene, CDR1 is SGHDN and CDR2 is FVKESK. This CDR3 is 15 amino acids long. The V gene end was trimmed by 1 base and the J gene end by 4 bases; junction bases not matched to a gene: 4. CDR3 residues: CASSQGTRRYNEQFF. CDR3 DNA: TGTGCCAGCAGCCAAGGGACTAGGAGGTACAATGAGCAGTTCTTC.

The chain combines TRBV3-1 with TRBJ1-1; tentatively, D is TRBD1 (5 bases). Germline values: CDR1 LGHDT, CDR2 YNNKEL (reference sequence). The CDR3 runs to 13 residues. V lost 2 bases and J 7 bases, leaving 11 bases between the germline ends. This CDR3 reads CASSQPGTNEAFF. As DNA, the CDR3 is TGTGCCAGCAGCCAACCCGGGACGAATGAAGCTTTCTTT. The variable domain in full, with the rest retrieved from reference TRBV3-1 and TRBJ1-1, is DTAVSQTPKYLVTQMGNDKSIKCEQNLGHDTMYWYKQDSKKFLKIMFSYNNKELIINETVPNRFSPKSPDKAHLNLHINSLELGDSAVYFCASSQPGTNEAFFGQGTRLTVV.

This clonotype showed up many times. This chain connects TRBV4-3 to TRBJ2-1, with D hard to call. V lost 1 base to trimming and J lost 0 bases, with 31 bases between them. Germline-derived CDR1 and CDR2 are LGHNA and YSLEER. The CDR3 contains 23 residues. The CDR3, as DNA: TGCGCCAGCAGCCAAGCCCCCCTTTTCCCTATATTTTTCCACCTCCTCTCCTACAATGAGCAGTTCTTC. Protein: CASSQAPLFPIFFHLLSYNEQFF.

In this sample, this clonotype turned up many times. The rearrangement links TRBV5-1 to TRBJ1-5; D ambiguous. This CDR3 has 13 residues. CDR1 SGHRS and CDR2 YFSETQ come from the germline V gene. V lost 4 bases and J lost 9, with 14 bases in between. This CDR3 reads CASSKDGLRPQHF. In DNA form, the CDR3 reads TGCGCCAGCAGCAAGGACGGCTTGAGGCCCCAGCATTTT. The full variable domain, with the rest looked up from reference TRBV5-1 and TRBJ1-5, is KAGVTQTPRYLIKTRGQQVTLSCSPISGHRSVSWYQQTPGQGLQFLFEYFSETQRNKGNFPGRFSGRQFSNSRSEMNVSTLELGDSALYLCASSKDGLRPQHFGDGTRLSIL.

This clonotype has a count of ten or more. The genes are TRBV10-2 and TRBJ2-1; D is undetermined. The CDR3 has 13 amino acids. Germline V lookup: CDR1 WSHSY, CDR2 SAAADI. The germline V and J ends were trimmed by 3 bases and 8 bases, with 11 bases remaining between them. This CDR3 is CASSDIDFDEQFF. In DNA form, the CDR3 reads TGCGCCAGCAGTGACATTGATTTCGATGAGCAGTTCTTC.

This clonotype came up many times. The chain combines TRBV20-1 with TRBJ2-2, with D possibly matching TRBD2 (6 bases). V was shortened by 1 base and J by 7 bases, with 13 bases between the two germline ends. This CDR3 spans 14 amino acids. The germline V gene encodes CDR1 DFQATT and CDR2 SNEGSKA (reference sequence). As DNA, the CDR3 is TGCAGTGCTAGAGGCGGAGGGCCGAACGGGGAGCTGTTTTTT. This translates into CSARGGGPNGELFF.

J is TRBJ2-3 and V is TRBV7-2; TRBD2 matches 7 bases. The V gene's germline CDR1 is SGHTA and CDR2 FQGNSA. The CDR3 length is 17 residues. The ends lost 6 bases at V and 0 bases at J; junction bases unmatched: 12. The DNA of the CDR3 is TGTGCCAGCAGACCGCGGACTAGGATACCTAGCACAGATACGCAGTATTTT. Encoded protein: CASRPRTRIPSTDTQYF.

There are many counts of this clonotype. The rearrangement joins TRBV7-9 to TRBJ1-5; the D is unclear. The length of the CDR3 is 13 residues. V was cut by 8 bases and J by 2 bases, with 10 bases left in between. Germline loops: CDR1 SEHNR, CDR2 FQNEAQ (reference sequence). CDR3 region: CASGRGGNQPQHF. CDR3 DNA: TGTGCCAGCGGTCGTGGGGGCAATCAGCCCCAGCATTTT.

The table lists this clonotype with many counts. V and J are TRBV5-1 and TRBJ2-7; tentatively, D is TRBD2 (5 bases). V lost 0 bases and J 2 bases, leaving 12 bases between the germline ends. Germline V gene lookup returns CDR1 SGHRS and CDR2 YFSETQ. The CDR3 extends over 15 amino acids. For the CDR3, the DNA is TGCGCCAGCAGCTTGGTCGAAGGGCGGGCCTACGAGCAGTACTTC. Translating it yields CASSLVEGRAYEQYF. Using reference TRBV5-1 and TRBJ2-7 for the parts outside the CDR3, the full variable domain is KAGVTQTPRYLIKTRGQQVTLSCSPISGHRSVSWYQQTPGQGLQFLFEYFSETQRNKGNFPGRFSGRQFSNSRSEMNVSTLELGDSALYLCASSLVEGRAYEQYFGPGTRLTVT.

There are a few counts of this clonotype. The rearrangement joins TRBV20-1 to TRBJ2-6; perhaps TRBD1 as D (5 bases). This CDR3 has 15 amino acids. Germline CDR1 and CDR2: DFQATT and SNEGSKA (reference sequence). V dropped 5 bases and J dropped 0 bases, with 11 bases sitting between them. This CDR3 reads CSAQRQLSGANVLTF. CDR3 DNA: TGCAGTGCTCAGCGACAGCTCTCTGGGGCCAACGTCCTGACTTTC.

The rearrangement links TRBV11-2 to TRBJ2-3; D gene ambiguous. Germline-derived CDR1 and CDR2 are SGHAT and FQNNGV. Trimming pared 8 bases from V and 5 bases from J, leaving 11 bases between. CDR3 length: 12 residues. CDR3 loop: CASPSQKDTQYF. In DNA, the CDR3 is TGTGCCAGCCCATCACAGAAAGATACGCAGTATTTT. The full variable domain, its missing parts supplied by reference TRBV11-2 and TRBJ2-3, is EAGVAQSPRYKIIEKRQSVAFWCNPISGHATLYWYQQILGQGPKLLIQFQNNGVVDDSQLPKDRFSAERLKGVDSTLKIQPAKLEDSAVYLCASPSQKDTQYFGPGTRLTVL.

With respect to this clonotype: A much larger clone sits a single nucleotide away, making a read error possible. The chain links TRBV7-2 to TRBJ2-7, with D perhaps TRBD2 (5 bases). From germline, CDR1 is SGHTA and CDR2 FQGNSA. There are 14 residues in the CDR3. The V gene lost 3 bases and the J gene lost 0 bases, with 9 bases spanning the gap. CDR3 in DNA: TGTGCCAGCAGCTTCCCGGGGAGCTCCTACGAGCAGTACTTC. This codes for CASSFPGSSYEQYF.

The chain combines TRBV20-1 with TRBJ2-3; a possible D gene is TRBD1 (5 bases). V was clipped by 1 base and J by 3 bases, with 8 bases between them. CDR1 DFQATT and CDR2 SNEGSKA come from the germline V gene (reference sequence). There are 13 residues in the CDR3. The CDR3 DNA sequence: TGCAGTGCTAGAGTACAGGAAACAGATACGCAGTATTTT. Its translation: CSARVQETDTQYF.

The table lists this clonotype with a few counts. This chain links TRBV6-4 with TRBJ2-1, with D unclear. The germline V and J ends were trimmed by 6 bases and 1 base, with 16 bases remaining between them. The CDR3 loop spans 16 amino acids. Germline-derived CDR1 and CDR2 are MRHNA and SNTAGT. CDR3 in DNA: TGTGCCAGCAGCGTCTCCTCAAGGAGTTCCTACAATGAGCAGTTCTTC. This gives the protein CASSVSSRSSYNEQFF.

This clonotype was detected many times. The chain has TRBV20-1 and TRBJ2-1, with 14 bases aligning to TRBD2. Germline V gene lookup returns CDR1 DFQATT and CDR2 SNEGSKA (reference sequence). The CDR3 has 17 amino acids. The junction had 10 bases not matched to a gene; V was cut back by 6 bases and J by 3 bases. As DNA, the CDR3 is TGCAGTGCGGGGACTAGCGGGAGTTTTAACATCTACAATGAGCAGTTCTTC. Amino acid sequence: CSAGTSGSFNIYNEQFF.

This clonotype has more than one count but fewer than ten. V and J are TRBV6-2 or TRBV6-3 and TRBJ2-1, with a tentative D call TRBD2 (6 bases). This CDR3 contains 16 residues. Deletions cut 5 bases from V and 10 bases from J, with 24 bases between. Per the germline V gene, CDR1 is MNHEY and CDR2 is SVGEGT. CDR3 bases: TGTGCCAGCAGTGACCAACCTCCGGGACTCAACGGGGAGCAGTTCTTC. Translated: CASSDQPPGLNGEQFF.

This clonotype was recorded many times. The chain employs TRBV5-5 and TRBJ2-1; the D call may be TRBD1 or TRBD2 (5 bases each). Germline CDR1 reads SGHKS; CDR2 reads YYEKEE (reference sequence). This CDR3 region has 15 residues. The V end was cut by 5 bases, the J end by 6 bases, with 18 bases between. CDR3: CASSNRDLLRNEQFF. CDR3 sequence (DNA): TGTGCCAGCAGTAACCGGGACCTCCTCCGCAATGAGCAGTTCTTC.

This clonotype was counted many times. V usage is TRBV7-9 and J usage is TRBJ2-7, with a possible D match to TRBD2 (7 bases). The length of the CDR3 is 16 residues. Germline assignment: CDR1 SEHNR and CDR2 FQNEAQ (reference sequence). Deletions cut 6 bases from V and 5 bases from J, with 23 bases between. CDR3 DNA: TGTGCCAGCAGTGCCCGCGGGGGCGTGACCAATAACGAGCAGTACTTC. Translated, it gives CASSARGGVTNNEQYF.

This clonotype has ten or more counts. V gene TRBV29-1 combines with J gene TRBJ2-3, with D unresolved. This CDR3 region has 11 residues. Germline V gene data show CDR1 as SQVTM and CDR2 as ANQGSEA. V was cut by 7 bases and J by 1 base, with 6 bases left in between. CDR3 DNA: TGCAGCGGATTGGGCACAGATACGCAGTATTTT. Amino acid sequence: CSGLGTDTQYF.

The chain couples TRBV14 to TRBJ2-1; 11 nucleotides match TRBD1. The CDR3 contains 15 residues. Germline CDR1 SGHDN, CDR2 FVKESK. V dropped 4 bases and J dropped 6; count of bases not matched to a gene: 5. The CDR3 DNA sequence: TGTGCCAGCAGCCGAGGACAGGGGGCAAGCAATGAGCAGTTCTTC. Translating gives CASSRGQGASNEQFF.

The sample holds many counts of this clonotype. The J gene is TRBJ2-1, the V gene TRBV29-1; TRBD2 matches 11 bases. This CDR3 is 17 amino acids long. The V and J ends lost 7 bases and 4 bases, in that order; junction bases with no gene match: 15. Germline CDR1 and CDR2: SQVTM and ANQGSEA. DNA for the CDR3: TGCAGCGCTAAGGGACTAGCGGAAGGGGGCTGGTACAATGAGCAGTTCTTC. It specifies CSAKGLAEGGWYNEQFF.

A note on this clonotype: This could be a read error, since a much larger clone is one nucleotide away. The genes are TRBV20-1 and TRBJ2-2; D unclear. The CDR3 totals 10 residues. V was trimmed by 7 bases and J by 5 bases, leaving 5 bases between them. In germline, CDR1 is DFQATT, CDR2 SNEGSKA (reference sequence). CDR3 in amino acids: CSDQTGELFF. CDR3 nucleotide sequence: TGCAGTGACCAAACCGGGGAGCTGTTTTTT.

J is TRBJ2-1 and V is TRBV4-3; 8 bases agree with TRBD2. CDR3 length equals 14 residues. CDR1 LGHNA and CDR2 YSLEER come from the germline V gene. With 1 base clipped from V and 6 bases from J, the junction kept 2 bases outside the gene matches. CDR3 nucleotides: TGCGCCAGCAGCCAAGGGACTAGCATCAATGAGCAGTTCTTC. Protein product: CASSQGTSINEQFF.

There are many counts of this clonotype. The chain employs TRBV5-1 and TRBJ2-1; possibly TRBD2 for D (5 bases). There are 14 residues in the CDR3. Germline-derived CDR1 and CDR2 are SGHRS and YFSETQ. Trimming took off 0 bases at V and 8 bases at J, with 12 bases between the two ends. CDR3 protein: CASSLGGTRDEQFF. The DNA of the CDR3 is TGCGCCAGCAGCTTGGGGGGTACGCGGGATGAGCAGTTCTTC.

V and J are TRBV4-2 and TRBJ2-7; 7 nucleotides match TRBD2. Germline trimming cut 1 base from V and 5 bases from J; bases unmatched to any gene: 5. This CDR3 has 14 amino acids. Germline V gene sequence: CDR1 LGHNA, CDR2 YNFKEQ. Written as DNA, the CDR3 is TGTGCCAGCAGCCAAGTTTCGGCGGGAGACGAGCAGTACTTC. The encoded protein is CASSQVSAGDEQYF.

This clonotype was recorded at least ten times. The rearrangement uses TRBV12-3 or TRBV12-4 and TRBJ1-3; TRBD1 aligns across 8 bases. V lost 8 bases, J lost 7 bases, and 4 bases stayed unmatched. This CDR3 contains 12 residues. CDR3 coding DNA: TGTGCCAGCGACAGGGGTTTCAACACCATATATTTT. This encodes CASDRGFNTIYF.

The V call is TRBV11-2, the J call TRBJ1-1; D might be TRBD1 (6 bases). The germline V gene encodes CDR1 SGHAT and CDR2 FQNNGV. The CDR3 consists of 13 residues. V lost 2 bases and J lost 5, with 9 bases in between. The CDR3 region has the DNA TGTGCCAGCAGCTTATTCAGGGGAACTGAAGCTTTCTTT. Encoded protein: CASSLFRGTEAFF.

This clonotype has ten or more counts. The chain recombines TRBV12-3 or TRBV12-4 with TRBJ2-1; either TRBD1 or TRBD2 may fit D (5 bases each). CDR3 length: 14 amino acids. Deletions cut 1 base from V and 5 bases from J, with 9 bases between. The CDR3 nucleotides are TGTGCCAGCAGTTTAGGGGACGGTAACAATGAGCAGTTCTTC. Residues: CASSLGDGNNEQFF.